This T cell receptor (beta chain) came from a study of blood T cells in healthy people across ages. This CDR3 has 14 amino acids. CDR1 is SEHNR and CDR2 is FQNEAQ in the germline V gene (reference sequence). Trimming shortened V by 5 bases and J by 0 bases, and 9 bases separated the two germline ends. Investigators took about 10 milliliters of peripheral blood from every donor. PBMCs numbering at least 6.5 million were isolated per sample. PCR was performed a second time for roughly 7 to 12 cycles using a sample-barcoded 5' primer and a J-beta primer mix. Each cDNA molecule was tagged by a template-switch adaptor that had 12 random nucleotides. TCRdb fed the 5' RACE reads into MiXCR, producing one record per CDR3 protein. Of about 1.5 million distinct CDR3 sequences listed, 35% to 45% are singletons.

The source is a woman between 18 and 29 years old in good health. Input material: blood. The chain uses TRBV7-9 and TRBJ2-3; D unclear. The CDR3 DNA reads TGTGCCAGCAGCGACACCACAAGCACAGATACGCAGTATTTT. This gives the protein CASSDTTSTDTQYF.